Detailed here is one T cell receptor beta chain. No antigen is known for it. Per-base qualities were not stored, and no clone one base away is much larger. Patients with a history of autoimmune disease or receiving systemic immunosuppression were excluded from the trial. Peripheral blood for TCR sequencing was collected from all dose cohorts at baseline, on cycle 4 day 1, and on cycle 7 day 1. The samples were taken from a phase I, first-in-human, multicenter, open-label dose-escalation trial of ivuxolimab. Adults with locally advanced or metastatic melanoma, renal cell, hepatocellular, or head and neck squamous cell carcinoma were enrolled in the trial. Before TCR sequencing, CD4+ and CD8+ T cells were separately sorted from peripheral blood. The data stem from a study of OX40 agonist ivuxolimab in advanced cancers. With respect to the entire study: Ivuxolimab, which targeted the costimulatory receptor OX40 (CD134), was an agonistic, fully human IgG2 monoclonal antibody. The paper reports the monotherapy dose-escalation portion (N of about 50 patients) of the phase I ivuxolimab trial. Partial responses occurred in three dose-escalation patients: two with cutaneous melanoma and one with hepatocellular carcinoma. Peripheral TCRbeta sequencing was intended to test whether TCR sequence diversity was altered and clonal T-cell expansion was caused by ivuxolimab. Intravenous ivuxolimab was administered to patients every 2 weeks at six dose levels: 0.01, 0.1, 0.3, 1.5, 3 and 10 mg/kg. In the dose-escalation cohort, around four fifths of patients were male, and the mean age was approximately 60 years with a range of about 20 to 80. Of the roughly 52 dose-escalation patients, hepatocellular carcinoma was present in approximately 20, melanoma in roughly 15, renal cell carcinoma in 9 and head and neck cancer in 9. Patients were allowed to have had prior anti-PD-1, anti-PD-L1 or anti-CTLA-4 therapy, and approximately 40% of the dose-escalation patients had been treated with checkpoint inhibitors. Here is what the overall study found, with its caveats: Low levels of normalized T-cell clonal expansion were also shown by some nonresponding patients. After ivuxolimab, CD8+ T cells had more expanded clones than CD4+ T cells on average. The antigen specificity of the peripheral T cells that underwent clonal expansion was not determined. At doses of 0.1 to 3.0 mg/kg, clonal expansion of both CD4+ and CD8+ blood T cells was observed from baseline to week 6. In partial responders in the 0.1-3.0 mg/kg groups, normalized peripheral clonal expansion was found to be among the lowest, especially among CD8+ T cells.

From a lookup of the germline V gene, CDR1 and CDR2 are SGHDT and YYEEEE. V is clipped by 1 base and J by 5 bases, and the sequence between their germline boundaries is 18 bases long. The CDR3 has 16 amino acids, counting the end cysteine and phenylalanine. Of all the DNA, just the CDR3 is kept, 48 bases in frame from base 1. Genomic DNA was extracted from sorted cells for sequencing of the TCRbeta CDR3 region. The immunoSEQ Assay was used to sequence the TCRbeta CDR3 regions. The source is immuneACCESS, and TCRdb retained only in-frame sequences with V and J called. Part of the clones is not carried over; for the studies checked, unresolved V genes explain less than half of this, and the remainder is unexplained. This sample is represented by some 94,000 clones; 90% to 95% of them were singletons. In total, the top ten clones hold about 0.73% of the sample.

The V and J segments used are TRBV5-6 and TRBJ1-1; the best D guess is TRBD1, with 5 bases matching. This sequence was found in an adult with an advanced solid tumor such as melanoma, head and neck, liver or kidney cancer. Sequencing was performed on CD4+ or CD8+ T cells sorted from blood, taken in a trial of the OX40 agonist ivuxolimab. The DNA sequence reads TGTGCCAGCAGCTTGTTGGGGCCTGTTTGGAATACTGAAGCTTTCTTT. This is translated as CASSLLGPVWNTEAFF. With the portions outside the CDR3 filled from the reference TRBV5-6 and TRBJ1-1 genes, the complete variable region becomes DAGVTQSPTHLIKTRGQQVTLRCSPKSGHDTVSWYQQALGQGPQFIFQYYEEEERQRGNFPDRFSGHQFPNYSSELNVNALLLGDSALYLCASSLLGPVWNTEAFFGQGTRLTVV.